Listed below are T cell receptor beta chains from one sample, sequenced in a study of CD8+CD57+ T cells in acquired aplastic anemia. TCRdb analysed the reads with MiXCR anew, one entry per CDR3 protein. Of over 250,000 distinct CDR3 sequences in the sample, 50% to 65% were seen once. Specimen: sorted CD4+, CD8+, or CD8+CD57+ T cells (not recorded which) from PBMCs. The receptor source for this set is a human donor with aplastic anemia. CDR3s include the opening cysteine and the closing phenylalanine or tryptophan. The D gene is left open where the match is weak. Rows give clone size only sometimes, using once, few, many, or a class for an expanded clone.

>.|TRBJ2-5|.|TRBV7-2
TGTGCCAGCAGCCTTTGGCAAGGGGAGACCCAGTACTTC
CASSLWQGETQYF
>.|TRBJ1-2|once|TRBV9
TGTGCCAGCAGCAGCGGGGACTCCGGAGCTAACTATGGCTACACCTTC
CASSSGDSGANYGYTF
>TRBD1|TRBJ2-2|.|TRBV5-1
TGCGCCAGCACCTTGGGTGCAGGGGGCGACACCGGGGAGCTGTTTTTT
CASTLGAGGDTGELFF
>.|TRBJ2-1|many|TRBV5-6
TGTGCCAGCATCCTCGGGGGCCAGAATGAGCAGTTCTTC
CASILGGQNEQFF
>TRBD1|TRBJ2-7|many|TRBV2
TGTGCCACCAAGTACAGGGGTTCCTACGAGCAGTACTTC
CATKYRGSYEQYF
>.|TRBJ2-2|.|TRBV20-1
TGCAGTGCTATATTCGGACAGCTGAACACCGGGGAGCTGTTTTTT
CSAIFGQLNTGELFF
>.|TRBJ1-3|.|TRBV24-1
TGTGCCACCAGTGAGTGTTTACAGGGCCGGAACACCATATATTTT
CATSECLQGRNTIYF
>.|TRBJ1-2|.|TRBV25-1
TGTGCCAGCAGTGACGAGAACAGCGGGCTCTATGGCTACACCTTC
CASSDENSGLYGYTF
>TRBD1|TRBJ2-3|.|TRBV24-1
TGTGCCACCCGACCGGGACAGGGGGCTACAGATACGCAGTATTTT
CATRPGQGATDTQYF
>.|TRBJ2-5|many|TRBV3-1
TGTGCCAGCAGCCAGGGGTGGGCCGGGCAAGAGACCCAGTACTTC
CASSQGWAGQETQYF
>.|TRBJ2-1|.|TRBV7-6
TGTGCCAGCAGCTTAGATACTATTAATGAGCAGTTCTTC
CASSLDTINEQFF
>.|TRBJ1-2|.|TRBV7-2
TGTGCCAGCAGCTTAGCGTGGCAGGGCCGTGGCTACACCTTC
CASSLAWQGRGYTF
>TRBD1|TRBJ1-2|.|TRBV12-3/TRBV12-4
TGTGCCAGCAGCCTCCCGGACAGGGGACAATGGACCTTC
CASSLPDRGQWTF
>TRBD1|TRBJ1-2|.|TRBV10-3
TGTGCCATCAGTGAGTCGGACAGGGGGTATGGCTACACCTTC
CAISESDRGYGYTF
>.|TRBJ2-3|.|TRBV25-1
TGTGCCAGCAGCCCCCCAGGCGGACAGCCCACAGATACGCAGTATTTT
CASSPPGGQPTDTQYF
>.|TRBJ2-1|.|TRBV2
TGTGCCAGCAGCCCCGTGGTACACTACAATGAGCAGTTCTTC
CASSPVVHYNEQFF
>.|TRBJ1-1|.|TRBV5-1
TGCGCCAGCAGCTTGTTCTCAGGGTTGAACACTGAAGCTTTCTTT
CASSLFSGLNTEAFF
>.|TRBJ2-1|.|TRBV20-1
TGCAGTGCTAGATATAGTGGGGGGGCCTCCTACAATGAGCGGTTCTTC
CSARYSGGASYNERFF
>TRBD1|TRBJ1-1|many|TRBV24-1
TGTGCCACCAGTGAGGGAGGACAGGGGGAACGCACTGAAGCTTTCTTT
CATSEGGQGERTEAFF
>.|TRBJ1-3|.|TRBV20-1
TGCAGTGCCCACGACGGCTCTGGAAACACCATATATTTT
CSAHDGSGNTIYF
>.|TRBJ2-7|.|TRBV20-1
TGCAGTGCTGATGGGGCGACGGGGGCAAGCTCCTACGAGCAGTACTTC
CSADGATGASSYEQYF
>.|TRBJ2-5|many|TRBV19
TGTGCCAGTAGTATTTTAGGGGTCAACCAAGAGACCCAGTACTTC
CASSILGVNQETQYF
>.|TRBJ2-2|many|TRBV7-2
TGTGCCAGCAGCTTCTCCGAAGGACATTGGTCTAGCACCGGGGAGCTGTTTTTT
CASSFSEGHWSSTGELFF
>.|TRBJ2-2|many|TRBV11-2
TGTGCCAGCAGCTTAGATCGGGGCAGCGGGGAGCTGTTTTTT
CASSLDRGSGELFF
>.|TRBJ2-5|.|TRBV10-2
TGCGCCACAACTAGGGACGAGACCCAGTACTTC
CATTRDETQYF
>.|TRBJ1-1|.|TRBV25-1
TGTGCCAGCAGTGAAGGGGCAGGCATGAACACTGAAGCTTTCTTT
CASSEGAGMNTEAFF
>.|TRBJ1-1|.|TRBV2
TGTGCCAGCAAGTCCGCAATTCCTGAAGCTTTCTTT
CASKSAIPEAFF
>TRBD1|TRBJ1-2|many|TRBV4-1
TGCGCCAGCAGCCAAGGTCGGGACAGGGCCTATGGCTACACCTTC
CASSQGRDRAYGYTF
>TRBD1|TRBJ2-5|.|TRBV15
TGTGCCACCAGCGTTGAACAGGGGGCAGAGACCCAGTACTTC
CATSVEQGAETQYF
>.|TRBJ2-3|.|TRBV5-4
TGTGCCAGCAGTGCGAGACAGGAGCGCACAGATACGCAGTATTTT
CASSARQERTDTQYF
>.|TRBJ1-6|once|TRBV6-1
TGTGCCAGCAGTGAAAACTGGAATTCACCCCTCCACTTT
CASSENWNSPLHF
>TRBD1|TRBJ1-6|.|TRBV6-5
TGTGCCAGCAGGCAGGGGGCAGGTTATGGGTCACCCCTCCACTTT
CASRQGAGYGSPLHF
>.|TRBJ2-4|.|TRBV7-9
TGTGCCAGCAGCCGGGGATACCTAGGGGACATTCAGTACTTC
CASSRGYLGDIQYF
>TRBD2|TRBJ2-7|.|TRBV14
TGTGCCAGCAGAGCAGCGGGGGCACCCTACGAGCAGTACTTC
CASRAAGAPYEQYF
>.|TRBJ2-1|many|TRBV5-8
TGTGCCAGCAGCTTGAGGCAGTTTATTGGGCAGGATGAGCAGTTCTTC
CASSLRQFIGQDEQFF
>TRBD1|TRBJ1-2|.|TRBV5-6
TGTGCCAGCAGACGAAACAGGGGAGCTGGCTACACCTTC
CASRRNRGAGYTF
>.|TRBJ2-6|.|TRBV19
TGCGCCAGCAGCCAAGAGTCTTTTTCGGCTTCTGGGGCCAACGTCCTGACTTTC
CASSQESFSASGANVLTF
>.|TRBJ2-5|many|TRBV6-5
TGTGCCAGCAGGGGGACGGGAGAAGAGACCCAGTACTTC
CASRGTGEETQYF
>.|TRBJ1-2|.|TRBV3-1
TGTGCCAGCAGCCAGGTGGGCCCAAAGCGTGGCTACACCTTC
CASSQVGPKRGYTF
>.|TRBJ2-1|.|TRBV11-2
TGTGCCAGCAGCTTAGACGGGCAATCGGGCTACAATGAGCAGTTCTTC
CASSLDGQSGYNEQFF
>.|TRBJ1-4|.|TRBV20-1
TGCAGTGCTAGAGGAGGGGATGAAAAACTGTTTTTT
CSARGGDEKLFF
>TRBD2|TRBJ2-7|few|TRBV7-6
TGTGCCAGCAGCTCCCAGGCGGGGGCCTACGAGCAGTACTTC
CASSSQAGAYEQYF
>.|TRBJ2-7|.|TRBV5-1
TGCGCCAGCAGTGAGCAGGTTTCTGACGAGCAGTACTTC
CASSEQVSDEQYF
>TRBD2|TRBJ2-1|few|TRBV2
TGTGCCAGCAGTAGGACTAGCGGGAGGTCGGATGAGCAGTTCTTC
CASSRTSGRSDEQFF
>.|TRBJ1-2|.|TRBV19
TGTGCCAGTAGTAGAGGGACGGCTTTGGCCTATGGCTACACCTTC
CASSRGTALAYGYTF
>TRBD1|TRBJ2-7|few|TRBV11-1
TGTGCCAGCAGCACGGGACAGGGCTACGAGCAGTACTTC
CASSTGQGYEQYF
>.|TRBJ2-3|.|TRBV24-1
TGTGCCACCCGTGTAGGGGGTAGCACAGATACGCAGTATTTT
CATRVGGSTDTQYF
>TRBD2|TRBJ2-1|many|TRBV2
TGTGCCAGCAGTTCGGGACTAGCGGGAGAGCAGTTCTTC
CASSSGLAGEQFF
>TRBD1|TRBJ1-6|many|TRBV6-5
TGTGCCAGCAGTTCCGCGTTAACAGGGGGTAATTCACCCCTCCACTTT
CASSSALTGGNSPLHF
>TRBD1|TRBJ2-7|.|TRBV7-8
TGTGCCAGCAGCTTAGTCGGGACAGGACATCGGGGGGAGCAGTACTTC
CASSLVGTGHRGEQYF
>.|TRBJ2-7|.|TRBV7-2
TGCGCCAGCAGCCACCCCACTAGCAAGCCCTACGAGCAGTACTTC
CASSHPTSKPYEQYF
>.|TRBJ1-5|.|TRBV20-1
TGCAGTGCAACCGACGGTGACAATCAGCCCCAGCATTTT
CSATDGDNQPQHF